The next 14 T cell receptor beta chains were all read from a single sample in a study of CD8 T cells in ankylosing spondylitis. One entry per CDR3 protein results from TCRdb running MiXCR on the 5' RACE reads. The sample lists roughly 140,000 distinct CDR3 sequences; around 42% were seen once. The sequencing sample was made of synovial fluid, either unsorted or a sorted T cell fraction (not recorded which). These receptor sequences come from a male donor with ankylosing spondylitis.

The sample holds a few counts of this clonotype. V gene TRBV7-9 combines with J gene TRBJ1-2; possibly TRBD1 for D (5 bases). The germline CDR1 and CDR2 sequences are SEHNR and FQNEAQ (reference sequence). The CDR3 totals 14 residues. Trimming cost V 5 bases and J 6 bases, with 16 bases left between them. The CDR3 coding sequence is TGTGCCAGCAGCGGGCAGGGTTTTTGGAATGGCTACACCTTC. Its translation is CASSGQGFWNGYTF.

The rearrangement joins TRBV5-1 to TRBJ2-7; D unclear. Deletions cut 4 bases from V and 0 bases from J, with 20 bases between. This CDR3 has 17 residues. Germline-derived CDR1 and CDR2 are SGHRS and YFSETQ. CDR3 in amino acids: CASSAQQGPSSSYEQYF. The CDR3 DNA reads TGCGCCAGCAGCGCGCAACAAGGTCCCTCATCCTCCTACGAGCAGTACTTC.

This clonotype was observed a few times. V gene TRBV4-2 combines with J gene TRBJ2-3; TRBD2 matches 9 bases. The CDR3 covers 17 residues. After removal of 0 bases from V and 5 bases from J, the junction contained 9 bases not matched to a gene. Germline V gene sequence: CDR1 LGHNA, CDR2 YNFKEQ. The CDR3 coding sequence is TGTGCCAGCAGCCAAGAGGCGGCGGGGGGGCCGGGAGATACGCAGTATTTT. Amino acids: CASSQEAAGGPGDTQYF.

The rearrangement links TRBV28 to TRBJ2-1; 8 bases match TRBD2. Germline CDR1 and CDR2: MDHEN and SYDVKM. V trimming: 4 bases; J trimming: 7 bases; junction bases outside the gene matches: 24. The CDR3 totals 20 residues. CDR3 in amino acids: CASSSPLGGSGTGYRNEQFF. CDR3 DNA: TGTGCCAGCAGTTCACCCCTCGGTGGTAGCGGGACGGGCTATCGTAATGAGCAGTTCTTC. Variable domain in full (rest from reference TRBV28 and TRBJ2-1): DVKVTQSSRYLVKRTGEKVFLECVQDMDHENMFWYRQDPGLGLRLIYFSYDVKMKEKGDIPEGYSVSREKKERFSLILESASTNQTSMYLCASSSPLGGSGTGYRNEQFFGPGTRLTVL.

This clonotype has just a few counts. This chain uses TRBV7-8 with TRBJ1-5; D is uncertain. Trimming removed 1 base at V and 9 bases at J, with 19 bases between. The CDR3 is made up of 16 amino acids. Germline values: CDR1 SGHVS, CDR2 FQNEAQ. CDR3 bases: TGTGCCAGCAGCTTAGATTGGGCCTGGGTTGGGCGGCCCCAGCATTTT. This gives the protein CASSLDWAWVGRPQHF.

The rearrangement links TRBV11-2 to TRBJ2-3; 10 bases map to TRBD1. The CDR3 extends over 16 amino acids. V shed 4 bases, J shed 3 bases, and the junction held 7 bases outside the gene matches. Germline V gene sequence: CDR1 SGHAT, CDR2 FQNNGV. CDR3 bases: TGTGCCAGCAGCTCGGGACAGGGGATTATAACAGATACGCAGTATTTT. Protein: CASSSGQGIITDTQYF.

This chain connects TRBV20-1 to TRBJ2-2, with 9 bases lining up with TRBD2. The CDR3 consists of 15 residues. CDR1 DFQATT and CDR2 SNEGSKA come from the germline V gene (reference sequence). Trimming at V came to 8 bases and at J to 4 bases, leaving 11 bases not matched to a gene. The CDR3 coding sequence is TGCAGTCTTGAACCCGCGGGAGGGCCCACCGGGGAGCTGTTTTTT. Amino acids: CSLEPAGGPTGELFF.

The table lists this clonotype with a few counts. The chain has TRBV5-6 and TRBJ2-7; D unresolved. Germline V lookup: CDR1 SGHDT, CDR2 YYEEEE. V was clipped by 3 bases and J by 6 bases, with 13 bases between them. This CDR3 region has 13 residues. This CDR3 is CASSSGWVIEQYF. The CDR3 region has the DNA TGTGCCAGCAGCTCCGGATGGGTTATCGAGCAGTACTTC.

The chain couples TRBV6-1 to TRBJ1-6; no definite D call. The CDR3 has 15 residues. Looked up from germline, CDR1 is MNHNS and CDR2 is SASEGT. Trimming took 6 bases from V and 7 from J, leaving 16 bases between them. The chain's CDR3 is CASRPDSVGNSPLHF. The CDR3 region has the DNA TGTGCCAGCAGACCCGATTCAGTGGGAAATTCACCCCTCCACTTT.

This clonotype was seen only a few times. This chain links TRBV28 with TRBJ2-3; D is ambiguous. This CDR3 is built from 15 residues. Germline CDR1 and CDR2: MDHEN and SYDVKM. The V and J ends lost 5 bases and 0 bases respectively, with 12 bases between them. In DNA, the CDR3 is TGTGCCAGCAGTCCCCTGAGACCTAGCACAGATACGCAGTATTTT. Protein: CASSPLRPSTDTQYF.

The V and J genes are TRBV4-1 and TRBJ2-1, with 8 bases fitting TRBD1. The germline CDR1 and CDR2 sequences are MGHRA and YSYEKL. J lost 4 bases, V lost 6 bases, and 5 bases had no gene match. This CDR3 has 14 residues. CDR3: CASSRDRFYNEQFF. Written as DNA, the CDR3 is TGCGCCAGCAGTCGGGACAGGTTTTACAATGAGCAGTTCTTC.

In its sample, this clonotype was seen a few times. The V call is TRBV5-1, the J call TRBJ1-6; 9 bases line up with TRBD1. Germline CDR1 SGHRS, CDR2 YFSETQ. Trimming removed 0 bases from V and 7 bases from J; junction bases left unmatched: 17. The CDR3 extends over 20 amino acids. CDR3 DNA: TGCGCCAGCAGCTTGGCTGTCATCTACAGGGGGCGAAGCCGGAATTCACCCCTCCACTTT. It is translated as CASSLAVIYRGRSRNSPLHF.

On this clonotype: A read error may account for a junction end that differs from germline. The rearrangement links TRBV11-1 to TRBJ2-7, with unresolved D. Germline V CDR1 and CDR2: SGHAT, FQDESV (reference sequence). The CDR3 extends over 18 amino acids. For the CDR3, the DNA is TGTGCCAGCAGCTACGGAGTCGGGCCAAGGGCATATTTCTACGAGCAGTATTTC. This encodes CASSYGVGPRAYFYEQYF.

This clonotype was counted between two and nine times. This chain joins TRBV11-2 and TRBJ2-5; 7 bases map to TRBD2. Germline values: CDR1 SGHAT, CDR2 FQNNGV. Trimming took 4 bases from V and 5 from J; bases not matched to a gene: 10. The CDR3 has 15 amino acids. The CDR3 region is CASSSGLIREETQYF. In DNA, the CDR3 is TGTGCCAGCAGCTCGGGACTAATCCGGGAGGAGACCCAGTACTTC.